The clone carrying this T cell receptor (beta chain) has a count of ten or more. Germline V gives CDR1 LGHNA, CDR2 YSLEER. This CDR3 spans 15 amino acids. J was trimmed by 2 bases and V by 4 bases; bases with no gene match: 2. TCRdb used MiXCR to reprocess the PCR reads, holding one entry per CDR3 protein. This sample yields about 40,000 distinct CDR3 sequences, of which roughly 22% are seen a single time; about 0.93% belongs to the top ten. These data come from a study of molecular identifiers for immune sequencing clone quantification. Across the study: RNA, taken in replicates from approximately 20,000 or 100,000 naive CD8 cells, was split five ways, with four sequenced.

Between about 19,000 and 1,000,000 sorted cells, with 10%, 30% or 50% RNA, yielded naive CD8 libraries. The chain links TRBV4-3 to TRBJ2-7; 13 bases are shared with TRBD2. The clonotype originates from a human donor in good health. Some libraries in this study had Jurkat cell RNA spiked in. Sequenced material: naive CD8+ T cells from blood, with Jurkat cell RNA spiked in. As for subset: FACS-sorted CD8+CD4-CCR7+CD45RA+ naive T cells. The CDR3 DNA sequence: TGCGCCAGCAGCCCAGGGACTAGCGGGACCTACGAGCAGTACTTC. Translated: CASSPGTSGTYEQYF.